This is a list of T cell receptor beta chains from one sample in a study of CD8 T cells in Susac syndrome. TCRdb re-called the immunoSEQ multiplex PCR reads through MiXCR, storing one row per CDR3 protein. Among about 130,000 distinct CDR3 sequences listed, around 96% were seen once. Sample: CD4+ T cells from PBMCs. These receptors were taken from a human donor in good health. Both conserved end residues are part of each CDR3. The order of the fields is V gene, J gene, CDR3 protein.

TRBV7-2	TRBJ2-5	CASSLTEGGKTQYF
TRBV27	TRBJ1-5	CASSRTGGVSQPQHF
TRBV29-1	TRBJ2-1	CSVVEIPGLWKGSYNEQFF
TRBV29-1	TRBJ2-7	CSVGTYEQYF
TRBV29-1	TRBJ1-3	CSVSALYPGNTIYF
TRBV29-1	TRBJ2-3	CSVSGAGGPTDTQYF
TRBV28	TRBJ2-5	CASNPNWGTARKQYF
TRBV10-3	TRBJ2-5	CAISSGTGQETQYF
TRBV19	TRBJ1-1	CASSMGGNTEAFF
TRBV5-6	TRBJ2-2	CASSFQLGGELFF
TRBV5-1	TRBJ2-7	CASSLVGVEQYF